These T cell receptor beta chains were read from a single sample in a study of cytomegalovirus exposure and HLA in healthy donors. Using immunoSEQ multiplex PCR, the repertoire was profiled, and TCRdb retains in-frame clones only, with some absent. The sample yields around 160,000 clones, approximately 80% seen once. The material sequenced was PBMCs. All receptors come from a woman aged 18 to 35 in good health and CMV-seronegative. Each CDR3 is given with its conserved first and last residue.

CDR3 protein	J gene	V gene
CASSELGQGDTEAFF	TRBJ1-1	TRBV10-1
CASRIGTGSETQYF	TRBJ2-5	TRBV12-2
CASKRDRGSGEQFF	TRBJ2-1	TRBV2
CATSWRGGPQETQYF	TRBJ2-5	TRBV15
CASAPLREQFF	TRBJ2-1	TRBV2
CASGTGLTGELFF	TRBJ2-2	TRBV5-1
CASSYHLYSYEQYF	TRBJ2-7	TRBV28
CAIRHSGRGETQYF	TRBJ2-5	TRBV10-3
CASSYSTESYEQYF	TRBJ2-7	TRBV6-5
CASIWGTWDTTYGYTF	TRBJ1-2	TRBV4-1
CASSPDRGGYGYTF	TRBJ1-2	TRBV19
CASSPYPQGDYIQYF	TRBJ2-4	TRBV14
CASSHYRDNYGYTF	TRBJ1-2	TRBV9
CASSRKVTGTGLYGYTF	TRBJ1-2	TRBV19
CASQHTNRGDSQPQHF	TRBJ1-5	TRBV19
CASSGIAGGGDTQYF	TRBJ2-3	TRBV2
CASRPTGGSEAFF	TRBJ1-1	TRBV5-4
CSVEESGTGVSEQYF	TRBJ2-7	TRBV29-1
CASSLRRGGDEQFF	TRBJ2-1	TRBV11-3
CASRGQATNNEQFF	TRBJ2-1	TRBV27
CASSPGTGTTEAFF	TRBJ1-1	TRBV18
CASSLSGGAGNTIYF	TRBJ1-3	TRBV7-3
CASSLDRVSSYNSPLHF	TRBJ1-6	TRBV11-2
CASSVGLDKQFF	TRBJ2-1	TRBV2
CASSKGEGQGPGGYTF	TRBJ1-2	TRBV21-1
CAISGPGGTEAFF	TRBJ1-1	TRBV10-3
CASSPRGEGTYEQYF	TRBJ2-7	TRBV18
CASSFRGGTSGGTETQYF	TRBJ2-5	TRBV5-1
CAWSRVDFGWQFF	TRBJ2-1	TRBV30
CASSPTRGGSGTGELFF	TRBJ2-2	TRBV5-1
CASSKVDTEAFF	TRBJ1-1	TRBV18